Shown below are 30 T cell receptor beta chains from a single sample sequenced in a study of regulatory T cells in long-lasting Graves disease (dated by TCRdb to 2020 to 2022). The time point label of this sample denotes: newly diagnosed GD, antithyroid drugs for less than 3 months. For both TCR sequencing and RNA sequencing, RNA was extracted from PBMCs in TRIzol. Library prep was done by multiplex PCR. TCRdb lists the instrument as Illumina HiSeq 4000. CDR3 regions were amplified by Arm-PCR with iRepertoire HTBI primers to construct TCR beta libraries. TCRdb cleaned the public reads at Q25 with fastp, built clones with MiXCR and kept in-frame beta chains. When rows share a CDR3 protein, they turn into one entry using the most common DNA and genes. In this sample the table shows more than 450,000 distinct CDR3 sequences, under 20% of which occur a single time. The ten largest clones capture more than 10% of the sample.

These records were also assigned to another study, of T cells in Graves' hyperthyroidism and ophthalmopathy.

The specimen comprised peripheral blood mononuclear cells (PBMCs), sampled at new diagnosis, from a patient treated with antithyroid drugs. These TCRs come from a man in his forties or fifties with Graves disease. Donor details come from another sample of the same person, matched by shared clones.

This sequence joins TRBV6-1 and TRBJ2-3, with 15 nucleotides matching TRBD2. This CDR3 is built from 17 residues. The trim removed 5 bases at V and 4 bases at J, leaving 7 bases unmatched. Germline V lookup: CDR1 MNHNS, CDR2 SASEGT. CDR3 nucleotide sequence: TGTGCCAGCAGTAGCCCCGGGACTAGCGGGAGGCCAGATACGCAGTATTTT. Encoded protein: CASSSPGTSGRPDTQYF.

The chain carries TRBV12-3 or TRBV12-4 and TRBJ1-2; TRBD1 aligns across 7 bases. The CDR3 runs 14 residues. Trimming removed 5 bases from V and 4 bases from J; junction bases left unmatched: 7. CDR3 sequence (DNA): TGTGCCAGCAGTCCACAGGGGTTGAGCTATGGCTACACCTTC. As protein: CASSPQGLSYGYTF.

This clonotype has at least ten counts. In DNA, the CDR3 is TGTGCCAGCCTTAAACACCCTACAACACTCCTGAACACTGAAGCTTTCTTT. Its protein product is CASLKHPTTLLNTEAFF. The chain employs TRBV6-4 and TRBJ1-1; the D is unclear. Germline loops: CDR1 MRHNA, CDR2 SNTAGT. Trimming shortened V by 8 bases and J by 0 bases, and 22 bases separated the two germline ends. The CDR3 loop spans 17 amino acids.

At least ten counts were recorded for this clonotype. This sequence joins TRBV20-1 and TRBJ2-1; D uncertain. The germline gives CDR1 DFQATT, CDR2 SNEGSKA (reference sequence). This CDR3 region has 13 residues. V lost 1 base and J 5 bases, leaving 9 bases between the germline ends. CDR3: CSARGQTHNEQFF. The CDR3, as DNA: TGCAGTGCTAGAGGTCAAACCCACAATGAGCAGTTCTTC.

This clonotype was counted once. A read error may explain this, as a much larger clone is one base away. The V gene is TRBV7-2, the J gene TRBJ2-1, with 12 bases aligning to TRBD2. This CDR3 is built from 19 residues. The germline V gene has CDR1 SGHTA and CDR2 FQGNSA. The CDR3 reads CASSSWGLAGPSSHNEQFF. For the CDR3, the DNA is TGTGCCAGCAGCTCATGGGGACTAGCGGGCCCGAGCTCCCACAATGAGCAGTTCTTC.

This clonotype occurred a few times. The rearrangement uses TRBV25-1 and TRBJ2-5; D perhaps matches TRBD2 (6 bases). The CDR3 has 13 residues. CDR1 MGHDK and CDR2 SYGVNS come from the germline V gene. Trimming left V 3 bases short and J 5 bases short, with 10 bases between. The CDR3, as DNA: TGTGCCAGCAGTGATTGGGGGAGGGAGACCCAGTACTTC. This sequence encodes CASSDWGRETQYF.

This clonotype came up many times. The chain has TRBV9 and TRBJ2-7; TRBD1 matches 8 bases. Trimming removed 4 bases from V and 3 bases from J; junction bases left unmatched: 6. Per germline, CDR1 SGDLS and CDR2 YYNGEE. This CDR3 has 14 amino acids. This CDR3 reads CASSQGAGGYEQYF. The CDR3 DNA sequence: TGTGCCAGCAGCCAGGGGGCAGGGGGCTACGAGCAGTACTTC.

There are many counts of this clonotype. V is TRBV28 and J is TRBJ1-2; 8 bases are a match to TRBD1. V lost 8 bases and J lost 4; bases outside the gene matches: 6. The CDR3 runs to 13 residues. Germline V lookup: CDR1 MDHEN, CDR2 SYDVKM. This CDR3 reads CASGTGRLYGYTF. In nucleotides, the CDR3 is TGTGCCAGCGGGACAGGACGGCTCTATGGCTACACCTTC.

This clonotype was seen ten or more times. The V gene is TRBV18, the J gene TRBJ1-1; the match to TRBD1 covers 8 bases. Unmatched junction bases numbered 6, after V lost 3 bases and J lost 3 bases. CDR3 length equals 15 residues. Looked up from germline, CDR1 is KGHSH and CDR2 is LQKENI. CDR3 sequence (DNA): TGTGCCAGCTCACCGGGCAGGGGGCCGGACACTGAAGCTTTCTTT. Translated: CASSPGRGPDTEAFF.

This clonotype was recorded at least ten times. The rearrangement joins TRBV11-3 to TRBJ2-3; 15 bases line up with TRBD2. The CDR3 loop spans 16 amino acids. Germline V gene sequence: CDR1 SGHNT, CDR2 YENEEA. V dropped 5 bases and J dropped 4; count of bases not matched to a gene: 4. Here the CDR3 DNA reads TGTGCCAGCAGCCTACGGACTAGCGGGAGGGCAGATACGCAGTATTTT. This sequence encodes CASSLRTSGRADTQYF. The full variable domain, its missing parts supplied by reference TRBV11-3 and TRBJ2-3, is EAGVVQSPRYKIIEKKQPVAFWCNPISGHNTLYWYLQNLGQGPELLIRYENEEAVDDSQLPKDRFSAERLKGVDSTLKIQPAELGDSAVYLCASSLRTSGRADTQYFGPGTRLTVL.

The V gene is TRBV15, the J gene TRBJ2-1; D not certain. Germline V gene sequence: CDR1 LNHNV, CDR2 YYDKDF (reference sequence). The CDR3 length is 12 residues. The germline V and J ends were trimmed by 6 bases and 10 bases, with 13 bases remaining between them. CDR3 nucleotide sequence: TGTGCCACCAGTGTTGTCGTCGGGGAGCAGTTCTTC. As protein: CATSVVVGEQFF.

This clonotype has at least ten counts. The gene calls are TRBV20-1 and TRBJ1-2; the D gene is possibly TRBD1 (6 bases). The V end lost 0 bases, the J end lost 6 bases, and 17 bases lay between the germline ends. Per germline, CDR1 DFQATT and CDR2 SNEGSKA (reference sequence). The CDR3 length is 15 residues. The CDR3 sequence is CSARDHVSGAHGYTF. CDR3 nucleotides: TGCAGTGCTAGAGATCACGTGTCGGGGGCGCATGGCTACACCTTC.

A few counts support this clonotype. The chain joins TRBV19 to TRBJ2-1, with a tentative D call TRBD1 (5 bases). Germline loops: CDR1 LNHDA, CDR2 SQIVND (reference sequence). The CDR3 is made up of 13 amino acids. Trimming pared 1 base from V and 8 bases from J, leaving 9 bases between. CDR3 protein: CASSIGGLDEQFF. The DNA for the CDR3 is TGTGCCAGTAGTATAGGGGGCCTTGATGAGCAGTTCTTC.

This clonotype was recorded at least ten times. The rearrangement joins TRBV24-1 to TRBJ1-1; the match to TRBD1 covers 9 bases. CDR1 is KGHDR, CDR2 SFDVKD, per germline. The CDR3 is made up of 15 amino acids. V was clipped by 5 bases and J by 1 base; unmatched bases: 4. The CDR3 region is CATSANRGPNTEAFF. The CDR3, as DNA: TGTGCCACCAGTGCGAACAGGGGGCCGAACACTGAAGCTTTCTTT.

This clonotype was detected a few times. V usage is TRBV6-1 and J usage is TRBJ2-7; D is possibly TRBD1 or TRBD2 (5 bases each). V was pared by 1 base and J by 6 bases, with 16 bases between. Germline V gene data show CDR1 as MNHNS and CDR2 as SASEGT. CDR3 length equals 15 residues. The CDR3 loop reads CASSEGRGEWFEQYF. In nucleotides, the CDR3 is TGTGCCAGCAGTGAAGGTAGAGGGGAATGGTTCGAGCAGTACTTC.

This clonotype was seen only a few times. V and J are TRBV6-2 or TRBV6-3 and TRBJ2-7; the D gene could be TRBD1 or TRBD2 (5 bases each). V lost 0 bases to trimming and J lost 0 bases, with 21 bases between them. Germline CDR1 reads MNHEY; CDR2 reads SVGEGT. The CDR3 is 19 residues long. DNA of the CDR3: TGTGCCAGCAGTTACTCACGGGACGGACGAATAGAGAGCTCCTACGAGCAGTACTTC. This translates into CASSYSRDGRIESSYEQYF.

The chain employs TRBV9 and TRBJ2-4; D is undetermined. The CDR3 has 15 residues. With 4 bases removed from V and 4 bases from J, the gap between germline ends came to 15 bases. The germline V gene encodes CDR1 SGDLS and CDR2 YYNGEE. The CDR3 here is CASSLNTGSKNIQYF. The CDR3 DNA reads TGTGCCAGCAGCTTAAATACGGGCAGTAAAAACATTCAGTACTTC.

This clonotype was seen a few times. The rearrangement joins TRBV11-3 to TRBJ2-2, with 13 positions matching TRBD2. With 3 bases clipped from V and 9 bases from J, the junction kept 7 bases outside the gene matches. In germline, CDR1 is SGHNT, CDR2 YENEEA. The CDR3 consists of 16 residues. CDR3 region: CASSFVLAGGPRELFF. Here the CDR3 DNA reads TGTGCCAGCAGCTTCGTACTAGCGGGAGGGCCCCGGGAGCTGTTTTTT.

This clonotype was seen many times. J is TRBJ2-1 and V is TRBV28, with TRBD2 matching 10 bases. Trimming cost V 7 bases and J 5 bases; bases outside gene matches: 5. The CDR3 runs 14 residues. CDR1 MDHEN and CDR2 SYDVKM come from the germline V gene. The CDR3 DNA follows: TGTGCCAGCACAGCGGGAGGGGGCCACAATGAGCAGTTCTTC. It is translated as CASTAGGGHNEQFF.

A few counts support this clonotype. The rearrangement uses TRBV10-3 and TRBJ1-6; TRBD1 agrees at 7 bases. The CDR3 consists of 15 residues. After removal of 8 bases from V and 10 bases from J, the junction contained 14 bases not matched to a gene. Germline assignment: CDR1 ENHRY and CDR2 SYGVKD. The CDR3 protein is CAIQNNRGAESPLHF. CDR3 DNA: TGTGCCATCCAGAATAACAGGGGAGCCGAGTCACCCCTCCACTTT.

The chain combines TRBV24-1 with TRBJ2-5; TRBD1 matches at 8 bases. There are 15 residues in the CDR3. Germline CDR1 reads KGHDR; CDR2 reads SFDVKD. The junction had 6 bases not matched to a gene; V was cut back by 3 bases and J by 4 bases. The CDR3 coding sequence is TGTGCCACCAGTGATCGAGGACAGGGCCCAGAGACCCAGTACTTC. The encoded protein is CATSDRGQGPETQYF.

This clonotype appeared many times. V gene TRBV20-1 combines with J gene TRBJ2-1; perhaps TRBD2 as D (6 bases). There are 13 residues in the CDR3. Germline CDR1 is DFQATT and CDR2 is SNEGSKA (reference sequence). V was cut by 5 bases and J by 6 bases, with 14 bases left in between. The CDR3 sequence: CSAVGLPINEQFF. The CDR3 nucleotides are TGCAGTGCTGTGGGACTCCCAATCAATGAGCAGTTCTTC.

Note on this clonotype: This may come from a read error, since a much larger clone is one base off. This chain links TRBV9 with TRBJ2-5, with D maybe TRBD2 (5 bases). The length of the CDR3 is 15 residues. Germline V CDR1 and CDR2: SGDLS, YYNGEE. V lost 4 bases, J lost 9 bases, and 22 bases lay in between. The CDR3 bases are TGTGCCAGCAGCCAAATGAGGTCCGGTCAGGAGGCCCAGTACTTC. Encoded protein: CASSQMRSGQEAQYF.

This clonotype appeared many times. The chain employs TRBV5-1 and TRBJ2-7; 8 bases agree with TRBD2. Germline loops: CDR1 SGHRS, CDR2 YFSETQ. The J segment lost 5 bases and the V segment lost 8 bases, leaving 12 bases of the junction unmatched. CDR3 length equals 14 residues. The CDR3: CASSGGGLSHEQYF. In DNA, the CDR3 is TGCGCCAGTTCGGGGGGGGGCTTGTCCCACGAGCAGTACTTC.

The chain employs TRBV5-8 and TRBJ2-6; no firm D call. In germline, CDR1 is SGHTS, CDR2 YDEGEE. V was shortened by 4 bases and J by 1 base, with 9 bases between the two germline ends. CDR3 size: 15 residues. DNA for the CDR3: TGTGCCAGCAGCCGAGAGATTTCTGGGGCCAACGTCCTGACTTTC. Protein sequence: CASSREISGANVLTF. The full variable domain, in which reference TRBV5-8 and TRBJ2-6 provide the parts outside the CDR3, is EAGVTQSPTHLIKTRGQQATLRCSPISGHTSVYWYQQALGLGLQFLLWYDEGEERNRGNFPPRFSGRQFPNYSSELNVNALELEDSALYLCASSREISGANVLTFGAGSRLTVL.

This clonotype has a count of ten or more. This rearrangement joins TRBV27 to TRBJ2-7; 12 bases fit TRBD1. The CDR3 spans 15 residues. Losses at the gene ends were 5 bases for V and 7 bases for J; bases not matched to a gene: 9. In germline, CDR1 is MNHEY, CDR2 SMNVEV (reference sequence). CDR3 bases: TGTGCCAGCAGTAGCCGGGACAGGGGGCCCCTAGAGCAGTACTTC. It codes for CASSSRDRGPLEQYF.

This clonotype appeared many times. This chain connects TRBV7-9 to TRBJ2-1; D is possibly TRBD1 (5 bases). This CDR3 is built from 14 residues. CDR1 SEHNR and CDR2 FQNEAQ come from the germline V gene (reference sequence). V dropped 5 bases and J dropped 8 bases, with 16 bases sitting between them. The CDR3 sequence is CASSPRTSFDEQFF. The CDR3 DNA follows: TGTGCCAGCAGCCCAAGGACAAGCTTCGATGAGCAGTTCTTC.

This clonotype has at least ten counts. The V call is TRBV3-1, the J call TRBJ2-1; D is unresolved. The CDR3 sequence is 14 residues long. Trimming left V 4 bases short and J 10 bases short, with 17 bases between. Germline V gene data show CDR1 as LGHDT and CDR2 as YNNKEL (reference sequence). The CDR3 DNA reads TGTGCCAGCAGCCCAACACGTCAACCTTGGGAGCAGTTCTTC. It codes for CASSPTRQPWEQFF.

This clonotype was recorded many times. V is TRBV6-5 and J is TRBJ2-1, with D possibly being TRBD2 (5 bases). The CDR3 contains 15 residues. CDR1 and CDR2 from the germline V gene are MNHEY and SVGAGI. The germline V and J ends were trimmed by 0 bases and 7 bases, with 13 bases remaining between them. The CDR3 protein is CASSYSIGEWNEQFF. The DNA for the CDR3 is TGTGCCAGCAGTTACTCGATTGGGGAGTGGAATGAGCAGTTCTTC.

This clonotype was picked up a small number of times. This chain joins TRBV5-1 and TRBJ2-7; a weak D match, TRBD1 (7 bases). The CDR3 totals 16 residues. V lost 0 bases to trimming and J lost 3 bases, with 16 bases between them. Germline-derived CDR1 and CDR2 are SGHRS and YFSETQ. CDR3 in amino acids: CASSLDSRQGGYEQYF. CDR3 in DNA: TGCGCCAGCAGCTTGGATTCTCGGCAGGGGGGCTACGAGCAGTACTTC. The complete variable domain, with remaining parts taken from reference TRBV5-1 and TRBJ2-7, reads KAGVTQTPRYLIKTRGQQVTLSCSPISGHRSVSWYQQTPGQGLQFLFEYFSETQRNKGNFPGRFSGRQFSNSRSEMNVSTLELGDSALYLCASSLDSRQGGYEQYFGPGTRLTVT.